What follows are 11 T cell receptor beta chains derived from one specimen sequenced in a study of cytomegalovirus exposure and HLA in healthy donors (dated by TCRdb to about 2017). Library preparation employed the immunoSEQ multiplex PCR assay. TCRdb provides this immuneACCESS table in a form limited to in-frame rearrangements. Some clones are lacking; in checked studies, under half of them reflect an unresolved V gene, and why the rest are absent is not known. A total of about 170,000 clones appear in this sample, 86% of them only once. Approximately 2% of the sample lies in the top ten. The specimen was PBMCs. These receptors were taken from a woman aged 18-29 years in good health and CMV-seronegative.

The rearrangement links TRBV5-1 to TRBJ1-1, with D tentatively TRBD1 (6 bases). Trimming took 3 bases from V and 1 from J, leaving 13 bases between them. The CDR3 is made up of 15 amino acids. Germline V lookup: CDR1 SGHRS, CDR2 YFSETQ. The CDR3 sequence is CASSSHRAENTEAFF. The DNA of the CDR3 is TGCGCCAGCAGCTCGCACAGGGCGGAGAACACTGAAGCTTTCTTT.

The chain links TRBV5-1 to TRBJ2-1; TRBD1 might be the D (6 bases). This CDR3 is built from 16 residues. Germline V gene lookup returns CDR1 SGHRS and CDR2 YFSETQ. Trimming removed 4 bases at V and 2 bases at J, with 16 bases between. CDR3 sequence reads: CASSPLEGDPYNEQFF. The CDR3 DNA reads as TGCGCCAGCAGCCCTCTAGAGGGGGACCCCTACAATGAGCAGTTCTTC.

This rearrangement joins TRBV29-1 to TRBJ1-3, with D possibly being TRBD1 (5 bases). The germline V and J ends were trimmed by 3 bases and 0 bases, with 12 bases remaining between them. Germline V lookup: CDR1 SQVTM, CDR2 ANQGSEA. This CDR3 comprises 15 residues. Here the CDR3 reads CSVEEGDSSGNTIYF. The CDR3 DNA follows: TGCAGCGTTGAGGAAGGGGATAGCTCTGGAAACACCATATATTTT.

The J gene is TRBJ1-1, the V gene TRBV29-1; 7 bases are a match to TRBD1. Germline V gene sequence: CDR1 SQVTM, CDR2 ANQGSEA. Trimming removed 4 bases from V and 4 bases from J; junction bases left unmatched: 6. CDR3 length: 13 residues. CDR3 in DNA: TGCAGCGTTGGCCCCGCAGGGGGCACTGAAGCTTTCTTT. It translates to CSVGPAGGTEAFF.

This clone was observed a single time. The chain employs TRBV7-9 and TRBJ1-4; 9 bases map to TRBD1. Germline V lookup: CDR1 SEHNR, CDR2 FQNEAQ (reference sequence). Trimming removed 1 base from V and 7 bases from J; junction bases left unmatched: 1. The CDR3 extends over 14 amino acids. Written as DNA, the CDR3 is TGTGCCAGCAGCTTAGGGGGACAGGGTGAAAAACTGTTTTTT. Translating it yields CASSLGGQGEKLFF.

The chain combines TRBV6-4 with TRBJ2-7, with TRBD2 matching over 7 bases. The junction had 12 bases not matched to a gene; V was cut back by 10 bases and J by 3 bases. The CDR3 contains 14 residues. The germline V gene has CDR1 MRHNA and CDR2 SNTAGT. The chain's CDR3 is CATGLEAGSYEQYF. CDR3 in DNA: TGTGCCACCGGGTTAGAAGCGGGAAGCTACGAGCAGTACTTC.

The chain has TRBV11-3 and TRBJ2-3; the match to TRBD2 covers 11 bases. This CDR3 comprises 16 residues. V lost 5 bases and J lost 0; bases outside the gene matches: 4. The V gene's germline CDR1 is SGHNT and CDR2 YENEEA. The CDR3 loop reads CASSLRLAGSTDTQYF. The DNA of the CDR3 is TGTGCCAGCAGCCTAAGACTAGCGGGGAGCACAGATACGCAGTATTTT.

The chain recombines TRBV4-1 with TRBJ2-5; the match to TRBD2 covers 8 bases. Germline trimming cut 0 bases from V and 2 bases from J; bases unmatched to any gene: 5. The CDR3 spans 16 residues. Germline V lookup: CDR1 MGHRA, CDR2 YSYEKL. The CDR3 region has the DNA TGCGCCAGCAGCCAAGAACAGGGCGGGGGGCAAGAGACCCAGTACTTC. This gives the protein CASSQEQGGGQETQYF.

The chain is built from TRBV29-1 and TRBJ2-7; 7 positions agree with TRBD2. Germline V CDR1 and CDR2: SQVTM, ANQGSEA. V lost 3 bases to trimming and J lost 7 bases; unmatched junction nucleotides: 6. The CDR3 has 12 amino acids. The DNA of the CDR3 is TGCAGCGTTGACGCGGGAGTGAGGGAGCAGTACTTC. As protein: CSVDAGVREQYF.

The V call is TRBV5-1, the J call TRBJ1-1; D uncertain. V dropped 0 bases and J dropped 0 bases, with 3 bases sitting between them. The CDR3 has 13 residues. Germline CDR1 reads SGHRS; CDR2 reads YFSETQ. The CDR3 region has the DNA TGCGCCAGCAGCTTGGACTTGAACACTGAAGCTTTCTTT. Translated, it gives CASSLDLNTEAFF.

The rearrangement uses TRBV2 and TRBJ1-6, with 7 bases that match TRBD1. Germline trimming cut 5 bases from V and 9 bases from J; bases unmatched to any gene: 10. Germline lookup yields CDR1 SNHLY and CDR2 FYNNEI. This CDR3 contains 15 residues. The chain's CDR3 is CASSQHPGQSSPLHF. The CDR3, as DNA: TGTGCCAGCAGTCAACACCCGGGACAGTCTTCACCCCTCCACTTT.